This T cell receptor beta chain derives from a study of memory CD4+ T cells and cytomegalovirus serostatus (dated by TCRdb to between 2017 and 2020). The study in broad terms: A total of about 35 healthy Belgian adults, of whom 9 were CMV seropositive and 24 were CMV seronegative, were included in the cohort. The study sequenced CD4+ memory TCRbeta repertoires of a Belgian cohort with known cytomegalovirus serostatus to replicate a published TCR-based CMV serostatus classifier. Study-wide conclusions, independent of this receptor: CMV serostatus prediction reached a median bootstrapped AUC of roughly 0.96 with the original framework and 0.91 with a US-trained random forest. Only CD4+CD45RO+ memory cells were sequenced, in contrast to the original study, which included naive and memory CD4+ and CD8+ populations. On the Belgian cohort, the classifier built on the original framework reached a median bootstrapped AUC of about 0.95, with a 95% CI of 0.76-1.00. The results were interpreted as suggesting that the CMV-associated TCR signature is mostly present in the CD4+ memory repertoire. Of roughly 170 previously reported CMV-associated TCRbeta sequences, some 73 appeared in the CD4+ memory repertoires, each in one to five individuals.

Note on this clone: The specificity of this receptor is unknown. Per-nucleotide qualities are absent, and no much larger clonotype sits a single base away.

A FACSAria II was used to sort memory CD4+ T cells, defined as single viable CD3+CD4+CD8-CD45RO+ cells. CMV serostatus was assessed using a Roche Elecsys assay, by which serum IgG against CMV pp150, pp28, p38 and p52 was detected. Following thawing, total CD4+ T cells were enriched through positive selection using CD4 magnetic microbeads. The samples came from a separate study whose specific focus was interrogating the CD4+ T cell memory repertoire. Following standard operating procedures, peripheral blood mononuclear cells were isolated and cryopreserved, while serum was kept at -80 degrees C. The staining relied on CD3-PerCP (BW264/56), CD4-APC (RPA-T4), CD45RO-PE (UCHT1) and CD8-Pacific Orange (3B5) antibodies, and Sytox blue was used to exclude non-viable cells. CDR1 and CDR2, looked up from the germline V gene (reference sequence), are SGHNT and YYREEE. The CDR3 spans 16 residues, from the cysteine through the phenylalanine. The only DNA kept is the CDR3, 48 bases in frame from the first base. The germline V and J ends show losses of 4 bases and 0 bases respectively, and no gene match explains 5 bases of the junction.

Genomic DNA was extracted from sorted cells with the Quick-DNA Microprep Kit. Amplification of TCRbeta DNA was done with the immunoSEQ hsTCRbeta kit, following the protocol from the manufacturer. An Illumina MiSeq instrument was used to sequence the TCRbeta libraries. The published analysis was carried out like this. After out-of-frame sequences were removed, under 2.5 million distinct TCRbeta sequences remained, averaging about 66,813 per individual. Two values were used to score each individual: the count of 150 to 200 previously reported CMV-associated TCRbeta sequences and the total count of productive distinct TCRbeta sequences. A beta-binomial model was reimplemented in Python, and scikit-learn random forests with default parameters were trained on US cohort data. On the Belgian cohort, classifier performance was reported as the median AUC, along with percentile confidence intervals, across 10,000 bootstrap iterations. TCRdb mirrors the immuneACCESS table, restricted to in-frame sequences. Some clones are absent from its copies; in checked studies, under half trace to an unresolved V gene, and the reason for the others is unknown. From that table come the V and J calls and clone size; the DNA was used to work out D and trimming. Recorded for this sample are about 82,000 clones; over 80% of them occurred a single time. Jointly, the top ten make up around 0.8% of the sample.

The receptor was isolated from an adult in good health and CMV-seronegative. What was sequenced was memory CD4+ T cells from blood. Rearrangement joined TRBV5-4 to TRBJ1-3; 9 central bases correspond to TRBD1. The bases are TGTGCCAGCAGCCTTGACAGGGGGAACTCTGGAAACACCATATATTTT. Translated, it gives CASSLDRGNSGNTIYF.